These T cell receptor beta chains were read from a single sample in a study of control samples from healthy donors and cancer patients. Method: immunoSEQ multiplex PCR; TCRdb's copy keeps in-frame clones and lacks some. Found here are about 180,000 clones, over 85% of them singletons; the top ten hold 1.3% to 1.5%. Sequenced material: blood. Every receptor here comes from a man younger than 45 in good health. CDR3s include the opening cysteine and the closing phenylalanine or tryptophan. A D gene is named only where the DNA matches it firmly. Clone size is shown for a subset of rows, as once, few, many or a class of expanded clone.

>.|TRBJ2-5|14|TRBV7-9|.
CASSSSVVQETQYF
TGTGCCAGCAGCTCCTCGGTCGTGCAAGAGACCCAGTACTTC
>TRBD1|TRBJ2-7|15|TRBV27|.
CASSTYDRGRDEQYF
TGTGCCAGCAGTACGTACGACAGGGGAAGGGACGAGCAGTACTTC
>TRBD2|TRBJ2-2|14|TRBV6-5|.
CAASSGANTGELFF
TGTGCCGCTTCTAGCGGCGCGAACACCGGGGAGCTGTTTTTT
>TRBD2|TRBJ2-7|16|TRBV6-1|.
CASSENVLAGGREQYF
TGTGCCAGCAGTGAAAATGTCCTAGCGGGAGGGAGAGAGCAGTACTTC
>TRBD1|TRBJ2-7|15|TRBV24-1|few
CATSDPQRDRDEQYF
TGTGCCACCAGTGACCCCCAAAGGGACAGGGACGAGCAGTACTTC
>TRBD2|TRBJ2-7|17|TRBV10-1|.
CASSESTRLAGTYEQYF
TGCGCCAGCAGTGAGTCGACTCGGCTAGCGGGGACCTACGAGCAGTACTTC
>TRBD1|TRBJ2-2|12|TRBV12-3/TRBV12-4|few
CASSRQGVKLFF
TGTGCCAGCAGTCGACAGGGAGTGAAGCTGTTTTTT
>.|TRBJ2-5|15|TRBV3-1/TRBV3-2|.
CASSQVGRAGETQYF
TGTGCCAGCAGCCAAGTTGGGCGGGCGGGTGAGACCCAGTACTTC
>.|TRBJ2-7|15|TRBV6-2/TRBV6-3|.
CASSYPRDTSYEQYF
TGTGCCAGCAGTTACCCCCGGGACACATCCTACGAGCAGTACTTC
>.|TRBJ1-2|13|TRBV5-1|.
CASSLNDNYGYTF
TGCGCCAGCAGCTTGAACGATAACTATGGCTACACCTTC
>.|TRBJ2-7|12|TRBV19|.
CASRDMSYEQYF
TGTGCCAGTCGAGACATGTCCTACGAGCAGTACTTC
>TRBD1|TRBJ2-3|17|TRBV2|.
CASSEASAGTGVDTQYF
TGTGCCAGCAGTGAAGCCTCGGCCGGGACAGGGGTTGATACGCAGTATTTT
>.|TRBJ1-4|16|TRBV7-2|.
CASSLKWMGTNEKLFF
TGTGCCAGCAGCTTAAAATGGATGGGAACTAATGAAAAACTGTTTTTT
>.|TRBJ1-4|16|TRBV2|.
CASSERGARGGEKLFF
TGTGCCAGCAGTGAAAGAGGGGCACGGGGCGGTGAAAAACTGTTTTTT
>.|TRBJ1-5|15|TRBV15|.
CATSGRQLSNQPQHF
TGTGCCACCAGCGGAAGACAGTTGAGCAATCAGCCCCAGCATTTT
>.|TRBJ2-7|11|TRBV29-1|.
CSVEGVYEQYF
TGCAGCGTTGAAGGAGTCTACGAGCAGTACTTC
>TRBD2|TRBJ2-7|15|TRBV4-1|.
CASSRTSGSENEQYF
TGCGCCAGCAGCCGTACTAGCGGGAGCGAAAACGAGCAGTACTTC
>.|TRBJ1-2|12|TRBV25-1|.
CASSELGRGYTF
TGTGCCAGCAGTGAATTGGGGCGGGGCTACACCTTC
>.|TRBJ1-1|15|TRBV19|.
CASILGWGKGTEAFF
TGTGCCAGTATCTTGGGCTGGGGAAAAGGCACTGAAGCTTTCTTT
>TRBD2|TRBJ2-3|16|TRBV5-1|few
CASSPFSGGGTDTQYF
TGCGCCAGCAGCCCATTTAGCGGGGGCGGCACAGATACGCAGTATTTT
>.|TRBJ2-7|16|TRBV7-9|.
CASSPKPGHKPYEQYF
TGTGCCAGCAGCCCGAAACCGGGACACAAACCCTACGAGCAGTACTTC
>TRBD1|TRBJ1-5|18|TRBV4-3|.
CASSQDPQGAGSNQPQHF
TGCGCCAGCAGCCAAGACCCCCAGGGGGCAGGGAGCAATCAGCCCCAGCATTTT
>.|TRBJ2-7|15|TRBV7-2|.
CASSLTGGSVYEQYF
TGTGCCAGCAGCCTTACAGGCGGATCGGTCTACGAGCAGTACTTC
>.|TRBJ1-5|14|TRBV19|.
CASSIGATVQPQHF
TGTGCCAGTAGTATAGGGGCTACGGTTCAGCCCCAGCATTTT
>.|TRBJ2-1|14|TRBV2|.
CASSARDQGNEQFF
TGTGCCAGCAGCGCCCGGGACCAAGGGAATGAGCAGTTCTTC
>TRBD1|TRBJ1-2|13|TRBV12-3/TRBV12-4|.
CASSPRGGLGYTF
TGTGCCAGCAGCCCTAGAGGGGGCCTTGGCTACACCTTC
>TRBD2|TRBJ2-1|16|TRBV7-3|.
CASSTSGTSGMNEQFF
TGTGCCAGCAGCACATCTGGGACTAGCGGGATGAATGAGCAGTTCTTC
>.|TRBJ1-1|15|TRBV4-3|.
CASSQDWGINTEAFF
TGCGCCAGCAGCCAAGATTGGGGGATTAACACTGAAGCTTTCTTT
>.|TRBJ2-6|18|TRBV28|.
CASSLTLTAISGANVLTF
TGTGCCAGCAGCCTAACCCTGACAGCCATCTCTGGGGCCAACGTCCTGACTTTC
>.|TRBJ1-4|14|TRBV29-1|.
CSVEDQGRKEKLFF
TGCAGCGTTGAAGATCAGGGTCGGAAGGAAAAACTGTTTTTT
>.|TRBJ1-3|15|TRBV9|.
CASSPGGMSGNTIYF
TGTGCCAGCAGCCCAGGAGGCATGAGCGGAAACACCATATATTTT
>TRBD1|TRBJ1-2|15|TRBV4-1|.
CASSQDFGTGRGYTF
TGCGCCAGCAGCCAAGATTTTGGGACAGGGCGAGGCTACACCTTC
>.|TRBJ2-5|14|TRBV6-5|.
CASSRGTFQETQYF
TGTGCCAGCAGCCGCGGGACATTCCAAGAGACCCAGTACTTC